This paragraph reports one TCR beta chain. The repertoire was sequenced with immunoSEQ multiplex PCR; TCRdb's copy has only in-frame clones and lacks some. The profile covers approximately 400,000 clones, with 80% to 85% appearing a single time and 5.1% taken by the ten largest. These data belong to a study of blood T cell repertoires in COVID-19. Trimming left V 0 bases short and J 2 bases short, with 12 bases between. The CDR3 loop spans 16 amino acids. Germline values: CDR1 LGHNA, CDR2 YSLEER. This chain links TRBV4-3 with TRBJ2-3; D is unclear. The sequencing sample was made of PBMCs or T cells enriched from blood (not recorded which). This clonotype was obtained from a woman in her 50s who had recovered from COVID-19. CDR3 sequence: CASSQDLAGFTDTQYF. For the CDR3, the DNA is TGCGCCAGCAGCCAAGATCTGGCAGGATTCACAGATACGCAGTATTTT.